The sequence of this TCR beta chain was determined in a study of Ad26.COV2.S vaccination and SARS-CoV-2 variants. Study-level information: Donor was one of the participants in the Ad26.COV2.S arm of the COV1001 trial.

CDR1 and CDR2 (germline): LNHDA, SQIVND (reference sequence). Germline trimming cut 3 bases from V and 16 bases from J; bases unmatched to any gene: 13. The CDR3 length is 16 residues. Indicated treatment: approximately 18 received Ad26.COV2.S at low or high dose, single or two shots; 5 received placebo; per-sample allocation not given. Day 63 following the first vaccine or placebo injection was when the samples were taken. TCRdb's copy holds only in-frame clones and misses some; the assay was immunoSEQ multiplex PCR. The profile covers roughly 320,000 clones, with approximately 86% appearing a single time and 1.9% taken by the ten largest.

The gene calls are TRBV19 and TRBJ2-6; 12 positions agree with TRBD1. Sequenced material: peripheral blood, taken in a trial of Ad26.COV2.S vaccine versus placebo. This TCR derives from a person between 18 and 60 years old who received the Ad26.COV2.S COVID-19 vaccine or a placebo. Here the CDR3 reads CASSILGQGAHQGLTF. CDR3 in DNA: TGTGCCAGTAGTATTCTGGGACAGGGGGCCCATCAGGGTCTGACTTTC.